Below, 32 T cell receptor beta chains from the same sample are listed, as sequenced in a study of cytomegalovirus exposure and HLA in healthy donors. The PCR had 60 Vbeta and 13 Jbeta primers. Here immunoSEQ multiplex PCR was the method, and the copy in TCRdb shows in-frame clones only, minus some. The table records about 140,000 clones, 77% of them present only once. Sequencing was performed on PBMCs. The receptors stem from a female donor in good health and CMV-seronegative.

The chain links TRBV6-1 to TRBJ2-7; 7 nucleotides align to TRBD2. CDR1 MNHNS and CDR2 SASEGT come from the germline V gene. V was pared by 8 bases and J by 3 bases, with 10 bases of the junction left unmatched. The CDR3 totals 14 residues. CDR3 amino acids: CASSSRDYDYEQYF. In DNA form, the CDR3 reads TGTGCCAGCTCCAGCCGGGACTACGACTACGAGCAGTACTTC.

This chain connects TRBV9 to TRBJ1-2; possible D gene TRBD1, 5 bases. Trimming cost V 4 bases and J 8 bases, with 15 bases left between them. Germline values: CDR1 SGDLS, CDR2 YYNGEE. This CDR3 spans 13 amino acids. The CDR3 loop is CASSPPGGSGYTF. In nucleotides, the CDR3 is TGTGCCAGCAGCCCTCCTGGGGGGAGCGGCTACACCTTC. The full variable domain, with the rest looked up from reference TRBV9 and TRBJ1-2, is DSGVTQTPKHLITATGQRVTLRCSPRSGDLSVYWYQQSLDQGLQFLIQYYNGEERAKGNILERFSAQQFPDLHSELNLSSLELGDSALYFCASSPPGGSGYTFGSGTRLTVV.

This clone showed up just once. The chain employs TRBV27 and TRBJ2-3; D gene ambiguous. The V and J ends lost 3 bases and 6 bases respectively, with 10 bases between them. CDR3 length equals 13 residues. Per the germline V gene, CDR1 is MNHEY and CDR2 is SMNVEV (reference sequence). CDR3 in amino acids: CASSFPSRDTQYF. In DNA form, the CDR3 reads TGTGCCAGCAGTTTCCCCTCGAGGGATACGCAGTATTTT.

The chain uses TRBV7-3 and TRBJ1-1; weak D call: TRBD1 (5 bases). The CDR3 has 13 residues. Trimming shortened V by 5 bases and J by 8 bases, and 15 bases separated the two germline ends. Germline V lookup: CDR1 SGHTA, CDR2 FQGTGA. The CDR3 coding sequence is TGTGCCAGCAGCCCAACCGGGGGAGGGGAAGCTTTCTTT. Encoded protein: CASSPTGGGEAFF.

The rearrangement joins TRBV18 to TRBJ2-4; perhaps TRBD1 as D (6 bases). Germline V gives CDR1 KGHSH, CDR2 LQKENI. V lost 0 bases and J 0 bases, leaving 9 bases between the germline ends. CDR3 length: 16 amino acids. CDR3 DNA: TGTGCCAGCTCACCACCGGGACAATTAGCCAAAAACATTCAGTACTTC. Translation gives CASSPPGQLAKNIQYF.

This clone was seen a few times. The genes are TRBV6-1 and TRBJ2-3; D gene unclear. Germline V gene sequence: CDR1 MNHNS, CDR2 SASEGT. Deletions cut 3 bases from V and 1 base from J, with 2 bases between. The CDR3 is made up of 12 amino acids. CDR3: CASSDGTDTQYF. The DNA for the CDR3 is TGTGCCAGCAGTGACGGCACAGATACGCAGTATTTT.

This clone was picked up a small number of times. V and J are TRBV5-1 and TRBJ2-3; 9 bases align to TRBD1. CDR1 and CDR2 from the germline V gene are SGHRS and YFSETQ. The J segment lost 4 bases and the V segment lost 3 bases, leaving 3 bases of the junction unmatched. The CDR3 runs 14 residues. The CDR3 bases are TGCGCCAGCAGCTGGGACAGGGCTGCAGATACGCAGTATTTT. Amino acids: CASSWDRAADTQYF. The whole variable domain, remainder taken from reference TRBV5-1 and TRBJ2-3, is KAGVTQTPRYLIKTRGQQVTLSCSPISGHRSVSWYQQTPGQGLQFLFEYFSETQRNKGNFPGRFSGRQFSNSRSEMNVSTLELGDSALYLCASSWDRAADTQYFGPGTRLTVL.

The CDR3: CASSQDIEGREQYF. The CDR3 DNA sequence: TGCGCCAGCAGCCAAGACATCGAGGGCCGGGAGCAGTACTTC. The gene calls are TRBV4-1 and TRBJ2-5; tentative D call: TRBD2 (6 bases). The CDR3 is 14 residues long. Trimming cost V 0 bases and J 11 bases, with 16 bases left between them. Germline V lookup: CDR1 MGHRA, CDR2 YSYEKL.

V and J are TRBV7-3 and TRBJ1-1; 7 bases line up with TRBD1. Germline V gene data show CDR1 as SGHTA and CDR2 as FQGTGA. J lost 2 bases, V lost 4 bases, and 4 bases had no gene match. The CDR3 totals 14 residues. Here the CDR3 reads CASSSGQRNTEAFF. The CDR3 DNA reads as TGTGCCAGCAGCTCGGGACAGAGAAACACTGAAGCTTTCTTT.

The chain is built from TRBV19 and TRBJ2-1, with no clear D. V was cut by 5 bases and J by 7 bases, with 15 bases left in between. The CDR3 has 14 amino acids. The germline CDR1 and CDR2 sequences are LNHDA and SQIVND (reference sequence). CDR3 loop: CASSYPSTRNEQFF. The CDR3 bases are TGTGCCAGTAGTTACCCAAGTACGAGGAATGAGCAGTTCTTC.

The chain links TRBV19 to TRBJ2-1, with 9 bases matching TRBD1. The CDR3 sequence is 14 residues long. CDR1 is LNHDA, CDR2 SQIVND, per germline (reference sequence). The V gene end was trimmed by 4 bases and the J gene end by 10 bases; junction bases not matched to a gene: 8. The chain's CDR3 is CASSSGQGLEEQFF. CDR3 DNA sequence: TGTGCCAGTAGTAGCGGACAGGGGCTGGAGGAGCAGTTCTTC. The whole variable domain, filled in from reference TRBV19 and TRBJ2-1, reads DGGITQSPKYLFRKEGQNVTLSCEQNLNHDAMYWYRQDPGQGLRLIYYSQIVNDFQKGDIAEGYSVSREKKESFPLTVTSAQKNPTAFYLCASSSGQGLEEQFFGPGTRLTVL.

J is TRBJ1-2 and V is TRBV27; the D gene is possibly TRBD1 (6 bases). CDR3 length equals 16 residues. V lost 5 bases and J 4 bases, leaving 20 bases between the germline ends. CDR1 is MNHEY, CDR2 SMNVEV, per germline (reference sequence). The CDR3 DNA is TGTGCCAGCAGTCTACTCGACCAGGGGTCTCGCTATGGCTACACCTTC. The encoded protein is CASSLLDQGSRYGYTF.

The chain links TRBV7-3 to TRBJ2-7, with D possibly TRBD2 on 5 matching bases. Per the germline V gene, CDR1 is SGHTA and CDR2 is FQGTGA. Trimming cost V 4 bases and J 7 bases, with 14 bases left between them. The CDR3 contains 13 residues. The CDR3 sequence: CASSSQLGWEQYF. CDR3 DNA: TGTGCCAGCAGCTCCCAACTAGGATGGGAGCAGTACTTC.

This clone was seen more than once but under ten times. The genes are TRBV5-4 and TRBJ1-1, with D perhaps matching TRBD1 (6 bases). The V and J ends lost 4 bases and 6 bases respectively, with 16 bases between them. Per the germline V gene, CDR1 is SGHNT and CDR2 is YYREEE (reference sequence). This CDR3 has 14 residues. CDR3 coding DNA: TGTGCCAGCAGCGACCCACAGGGCACCCCTGAAGCTTTCTTT. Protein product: CASSDPQGTPEAFF.

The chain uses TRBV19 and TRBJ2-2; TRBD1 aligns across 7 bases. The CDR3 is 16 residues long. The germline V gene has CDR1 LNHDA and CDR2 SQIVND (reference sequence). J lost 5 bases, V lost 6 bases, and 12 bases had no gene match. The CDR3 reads CASSPAEQGRTGELFF. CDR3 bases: TGTGCCAGTAGCCCAGCGGAACAGGGGAGAACCGGGGAGCTGTTTTTT. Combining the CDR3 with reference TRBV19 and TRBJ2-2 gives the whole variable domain DGGITQSPKYLFRKEGQNVTLSCEQNLNHDAMYWYRQDPGQGLRLIYYSQIVNDFQKGDIAEGYSVSREKKESFPLTVTSAQKNPTAFYLCASSPAEQGRTGELFFGEGSRLTVL.

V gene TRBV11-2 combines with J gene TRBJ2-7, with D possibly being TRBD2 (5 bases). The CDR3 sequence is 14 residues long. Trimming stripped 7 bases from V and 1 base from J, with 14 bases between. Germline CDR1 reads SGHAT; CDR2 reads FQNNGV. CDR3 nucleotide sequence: TGTGCCAGCACGTTGGCGGGCTCGTCCTACGAGCAGTACTTC. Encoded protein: CASTLAGSSYEQYF.

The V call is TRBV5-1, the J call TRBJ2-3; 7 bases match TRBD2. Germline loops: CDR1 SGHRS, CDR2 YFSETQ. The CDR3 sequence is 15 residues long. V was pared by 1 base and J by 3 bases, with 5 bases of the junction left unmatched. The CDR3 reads CASSLRGVRTDTQYF. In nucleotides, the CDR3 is TGCGCCAGCAGCTTGCGGGGGGTGAGAACAGATACGCAGTATTTT.

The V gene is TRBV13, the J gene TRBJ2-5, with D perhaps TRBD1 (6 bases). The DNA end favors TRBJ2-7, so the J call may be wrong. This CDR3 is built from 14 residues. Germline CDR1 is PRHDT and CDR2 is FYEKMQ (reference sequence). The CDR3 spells CASSLGRTEYEQYF. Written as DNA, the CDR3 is TGTGCCAGCAGCTTAGGACGGACAGAGTACGAGCAGTACTTC.

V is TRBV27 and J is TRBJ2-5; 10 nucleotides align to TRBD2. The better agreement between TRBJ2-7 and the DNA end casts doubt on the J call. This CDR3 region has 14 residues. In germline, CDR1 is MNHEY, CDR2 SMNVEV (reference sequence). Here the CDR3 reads CATTTSGKGGEQYF. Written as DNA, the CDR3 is TGTGCCACTACTACTAGCGGGAAAGGGGGCGAGCAGTACTTC.

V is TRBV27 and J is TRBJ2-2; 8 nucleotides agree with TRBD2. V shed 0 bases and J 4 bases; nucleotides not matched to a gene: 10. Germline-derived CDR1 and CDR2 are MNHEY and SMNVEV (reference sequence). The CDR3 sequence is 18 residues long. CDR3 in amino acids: CASSLSALTSVPTGELFF. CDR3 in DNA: TGTGCCAGCAGTTTATCCGCCTTGACTAGCGTACCCACCGGGGAGCTGTTTTTT.

The CDR3: CASSSKPGQGSTIVGYTF. DNA of the CDR3: TGTGCCAGCAGCTCAAAGCCGGGACAGGGGTCGACGATTGTCGGCTACACCTTC. The rearrangement uses TRBV5-6 and TRBJ1-2, with 10 bases matching TRBD1. J was trimmed by 8 bases and V by 3 bases; bases with no gene match: 19. Per the germline V gene, CDR1 is SGHDT and CDR2 is YYEEEE. The CDR3 spans 18 residues.

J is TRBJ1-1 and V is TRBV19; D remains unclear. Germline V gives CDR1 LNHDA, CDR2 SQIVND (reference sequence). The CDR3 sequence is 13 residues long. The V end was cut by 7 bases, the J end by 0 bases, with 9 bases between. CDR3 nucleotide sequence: TGTGCCAGTATTGGCAGGCTGAACACTGAAGCTTTCTTT. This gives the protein CASIGRLNTEAFF.

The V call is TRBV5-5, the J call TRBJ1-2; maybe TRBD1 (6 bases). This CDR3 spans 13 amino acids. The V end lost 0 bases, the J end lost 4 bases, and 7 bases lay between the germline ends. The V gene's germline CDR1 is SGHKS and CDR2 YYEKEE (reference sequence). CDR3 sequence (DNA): TGTGCCAGCAGCTTGGACAGGGCCTATGGCTACACCTTC. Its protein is CASSLDRAYGYTF.

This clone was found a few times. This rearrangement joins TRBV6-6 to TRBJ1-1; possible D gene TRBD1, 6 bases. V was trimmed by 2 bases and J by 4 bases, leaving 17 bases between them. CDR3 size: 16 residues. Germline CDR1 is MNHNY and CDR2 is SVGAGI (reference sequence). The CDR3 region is CASSYDLGGPGTEAFF. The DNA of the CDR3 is TGTGCCAGCAGTTACGATTTAGGGGGTCCGGGCACTGAAGCTTTCTTT.

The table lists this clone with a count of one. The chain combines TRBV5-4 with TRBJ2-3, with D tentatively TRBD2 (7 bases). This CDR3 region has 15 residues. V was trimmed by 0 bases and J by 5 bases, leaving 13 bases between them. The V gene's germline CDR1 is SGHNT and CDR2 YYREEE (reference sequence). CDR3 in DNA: TGTGCCAGCAGCTTGGTGGGGGGGGCGGAAGATACGCAGTATTTT. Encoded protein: CASSLVGGAEDTQYF.

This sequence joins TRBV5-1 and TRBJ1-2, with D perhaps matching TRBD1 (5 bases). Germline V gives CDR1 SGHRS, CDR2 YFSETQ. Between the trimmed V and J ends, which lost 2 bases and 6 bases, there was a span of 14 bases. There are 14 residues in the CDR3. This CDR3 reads CASSFQAPGDGYTF. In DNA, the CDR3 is TGCGCCAGCAGCTTTCAGGCTCCGGGGGATGGCTACACCTTC.

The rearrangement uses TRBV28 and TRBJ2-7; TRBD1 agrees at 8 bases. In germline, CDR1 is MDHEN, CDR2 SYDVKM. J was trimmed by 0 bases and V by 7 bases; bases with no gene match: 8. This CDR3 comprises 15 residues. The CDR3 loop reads CASIFGTGSSYEQYF. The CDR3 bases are TGTGCCAGCATTTTTGGGACAGGATCCTCCTACGAGCAGTACTTC.

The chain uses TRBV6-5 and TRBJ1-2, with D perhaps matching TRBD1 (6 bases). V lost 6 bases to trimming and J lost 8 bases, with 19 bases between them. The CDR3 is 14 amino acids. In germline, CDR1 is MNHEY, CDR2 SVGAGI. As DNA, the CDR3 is TGTGCCAGCAGCCGTGACAGGAGCCGAGGCGGCTACACCTTC. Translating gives CASSRDRSRGGYTF.

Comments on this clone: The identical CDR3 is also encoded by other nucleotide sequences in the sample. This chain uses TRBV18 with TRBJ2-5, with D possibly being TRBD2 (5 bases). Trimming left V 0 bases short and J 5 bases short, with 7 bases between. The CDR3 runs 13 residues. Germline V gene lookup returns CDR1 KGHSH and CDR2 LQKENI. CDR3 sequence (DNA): TGTGCCAGCTCACCACCGTCGGGGGAGACCCAGTACTTC. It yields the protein CASSPPSGETQYF.

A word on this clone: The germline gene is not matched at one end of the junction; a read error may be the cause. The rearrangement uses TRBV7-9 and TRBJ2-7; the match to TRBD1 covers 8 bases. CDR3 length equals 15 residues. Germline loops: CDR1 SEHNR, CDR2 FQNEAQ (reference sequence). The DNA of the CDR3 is TGTTCCAGCAGCCGGGACCAGGGGGCGAGCTACGAGCAGTACTTC. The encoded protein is CSSSRDQGASYEQYF.

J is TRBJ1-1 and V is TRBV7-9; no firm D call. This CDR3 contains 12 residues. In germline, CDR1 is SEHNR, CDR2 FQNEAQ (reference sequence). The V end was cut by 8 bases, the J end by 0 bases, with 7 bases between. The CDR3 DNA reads TGTGCCAGCCAGGCATTGAACACTGAAGCTTTCTTT. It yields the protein CASQALNTEAFF.

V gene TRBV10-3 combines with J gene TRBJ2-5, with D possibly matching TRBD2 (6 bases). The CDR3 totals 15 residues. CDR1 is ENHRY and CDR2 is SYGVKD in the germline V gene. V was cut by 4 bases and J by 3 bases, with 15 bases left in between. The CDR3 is CAISVYRGGEETQYF. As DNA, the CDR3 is TGTGCCATCAGTGTTTATAGGGGAGGTGAAGAGACCCAGTACTTC.